What follows are 24 T cell receptor beta chains derived from one specimen sequenced in a study of blood T cell repertoires in COVID-19. Here immunoSEQ multiplex PCR was the method, and the copy in TCRdb shows in-frame clones only, minus some. The sample yields 63,000 or so clones, around four fifths seen once. Sequencing was done on a sample of peripheral blood. These receptors were taken from a human donor in a cohort sampled during active COVID-19.

The table lists this clone with a count of one. The gene calls are TRBV9 and TRBJ1-1; 7 bases are a match to TRBD1. Per the germline V gene, CDR1 is SGDLS and CDR2 is YYNGEE. Unmatched junction bases numbered 8, after V lost 4 bases and J lost 5 bases. This CDR3 is built from 14 residues. Here the CDR3 reads CASSPRQGGTEAFF. In DNA form, the CDR3 reads TGTGCCAGCAGCCCCCGGCAGGGGGGAACTGAAGCTTTCTTT.

CDR3 loop: CASSLSGAGAITDTQYF. CDR3 sequence (DNA): TGTGCCAGCAGCTTGTCCGGAGCGGGGGCCATCACAGATACGCAGTATTTT. The V and J genes are TRBV5-5 and TRBJ2-3; 8 bases are shared with TRBD2. With V trimmed by 1 base and J by 2 bases, 9 bases remained unmatched. The CDR3 loop spans 17 amino acids. CDR1 and CDR2 from the germline V gene are SGHKS and YYEKEE (reference sequence). The entire variable domain, with the rest obtained from reference TRBV5-5 and TRBJ2-3, is as follows: DAGVTQSPTHLIKTRGQQVTLRCSPISGHKSVSWYQQVLGQGPQFIFQYYEKEERGRGNFPDRFSARQFPNYSSELNVNALLLGDSALYLCASSLSGAGAITDTQYFGPGTRLTVL.

This clone showed up just a few times. This rearrangement joins TRBV6-6 to TRBJ2-1, with TRBD2 matching over 10 bases. Germline V lookup: CDR1 MNHNY, CDR2 SVGAGI (reference sequence). This CDR3 has 14 amino acids. Germline trimming cut 6 bases from V and 6 bases from J; bases unmatched to any gene: 5. The CDR3 spells CASSKRGGFNEQFF. The CDR3 DNA reads TGTGCCAGCAGCAAGCGGGGGGGATTCAATGAGCAGTTCTTC.

The chain couples TRBV28 to TRBJ1-6; TRBD1 matches 9 bases. With V trimmed by 5 bases and J by 1 base, 3 bases remained unmatched. Germline CDR1 is MDHEN and CDR2 is SYDVKM. The CDR3 loop spans 16 amino acids. The CDR3 loop reads CASSRGQGSYNSPLHF. CDR3 nucleotide sequence: TGTGCCAGCAGTCGTGGACAGGGGTCCTATAATTCACCCCTCCACTTT. The variable domain in full, completed from reference TRBV28 and TRBJ1-6, reads DVKVTQSSRYLVKRTGEKVFLECVQDMDHENMFWYRQDPGLGLRLIYFSYDVKMKEKGDIPEGYSVSREKKERFSLILESASTNQTSMYLCASSRGQGSYNSPLHFGNGTRLTVT.

The rearrangement uses TRBV7-9 and TRBJ1-3; 8 bases agree with TRBD1. With 5 bases clipped from V and 2 bases from J, the junction kept 2 bases outside the gene matches. The length of the CDR3 is 14 residues. CDR1 is SEHNR, CDR2 FQNEAQ, per germline (reference sequence). In nucleotides, the CDR3 is TGTGCCAGCAGCCTGGACAGGGCTGGAAACACCATATATTTT. Translating gives CASSLDRAGNTIYF.

The chain uses TRBV6-5 and TRBJ1-2; 9 nucleotides agree with TRBD1. CDR3 length: 15 residues. V was pared by 7 bases and J by 5 bases, with 11 bases of the junction left unmatched. Germline-derived CDR1 and CDR2 are MNHEY and SVGAGI. This CDR3 reads CASNDRGNGPYGYTF. CDR3 DNA: TGTGCCAGCAACGACAGGGGGAACGGGCCTTATGGCTACACCTTC.

J is TRBJ2-1 and V is TRBV6-4; maybe TRBD1 (6 bases). This CDR3 has 15 amino acids. Germline V gene data show CDR1 as MRHNA and CDR2 as SNTAGT. With 6 bases removed from V and 3 bases from J, the gap between germline ends came to 15 bases. The chain's CDR3 is CASSESGTLYNEQFF. In nucleotides, the CDR3 is TGTGCCAGCAGCGAATCCGGGACACTCTACAATGAGCAGTTCTTC.

V gene TRBV6-5 combines with J gene TRBJ2-5; D is ambiguous. CDR3 length: 13 residues. Germline assignment: CDR1 MNHEY and CDR2 SVGAGI. Trimming stripped 0 bases from V and 5 bases from J, with 7 bases between. The CDR3 here is CASSYSNWETQYF. CDR3 in DNA: TGTGCCAGCAGTTACTCGAACTGGGAGACCCAGTACTTC.

V is TRBV2 and J is TRBJ2-2; D uncertain. CDR1 and CDR2 from the germline V gene are SNHLY and FYNNEI. Deletions cut 6 bases from V and 8 bases from J, with 13 bases between. This CDR3 contains 13 residues. CDR3 protein: CASSAIVRGELFF. CDR3 DNA sequence: TGTGCCAGCAGCGCTATCGTTAGAGGGGAGCTGTTTTTT.

The rearrangement joins TRBV6-5 to TRBJ1-2; D remains unclear. CDR3 length: 14 amino acids. Germline CDR1 is MNHEY and CDR2 is SVGAGI. Trimming left V 0 bases short and J 4 bases short, with 9 bases between. The CDR3 is CASSYSRAGYGYTF. The CDR3 nucleotides are TGTGCCAGCAGTTACTCGAGAGCAGGCTATGGCTACACCTTC.

This clone was recorded only once. V and J are TRBV15 and TRBJ1-2, with unresolved D. Germline CDR1 is LNHNV and CDR2 is YYDKDF (reference sequence). The CDR3 has 13 amino acids. V was clipped by 0 bases and J by 3 bases, with 5 bases between them. CDR3 region: CATSREGDYGYTF. CDR3 sequence (DNA): TGTGCCACCAGCAGAGAGGGAGACTATGGCTACACCTTC.

This clone was seen a few times. J is TRBJ2-1 and V is TRBV5-1; D call uncertain. This CDR3 spans 12 amino acids. V was cut by 4 bases and J by 4 bases, with 6 bases left in between. The germline gives CDR1 SGHRS, CDR2 YFSETQ. This chain's CDR3 is CASSQKYNEQFF. Written as DNA, the CDR3 is TGCGCCAGCAGCCAGAAGTACAATGAGCAGTTCTTC.

This chain joins TRBV6-5 and TRBJ1-5, with D possibly matching TRBD1 (5 bases). In germline, CDR1 is MNHEY, CDR2 SVGAGI. Deletions cut 7 bases from V and 3 bases from J, with 13 bases between. The CDR3 sequence is 14 residues long. The CDR3, as DNA: TGTGCCAGCATCACCTCAGGGTACAATCAGCCCCAGCATTTT. It encodes CASITSGYNQPQHF.

The rearrangement links TRBV5-1 to TRBJ2-3, with 7 nucleotides matching TRBD1. CDR1 and CDR2 from the germline V gene are SGHRS and YFSETQ. CDR3 length: 14 residues. The V and J ends lost 4 bases and 7 bases, in that order; junction bases with no gene match: 9. DNA for the CDR3: TGCGCCAGCAGCCCGAGAGGGGGCTCTCATACGCAGTATTTT. Translation gives CASSPRGGSHTQYF.

The rearrangement links TRBV6-6 to TRBJ2-2; TRBD2 might be the D (7 bases). The germline V and J ends were trimmed by 6 bases and 8 bases, with 19 bases remaining between them. Germline CDR1 reads MNHNY; CDR2 reads SVGAGI (reference sequence). CDR3 length: 15 residues. In DNA form, the CDR3 reads TGTGCCAGCAGACCGACGTCGGGGGGCGTGGGGGAGCTGTTTTTT. It is translated as CASRPTSGGVGELFF.

Here the CDR3 reads CASRRTPNTEAFF. Here the CDR3 DNA reads TGTGCCAGCAGGCGGACACCGAACACTGAAGCTTTCTTT. This rearrangement joins TRBV6-5 to TRBJ1-1, with TRBD1 as a possible D gene (5 bases). The V and J ends lost 6 bases and 1 base respectively, with 9 bases between them. The length of the CDR3 is 13 residues. Germline CDR1 and CDR2: MNHEY and SVGAGI.

The chain links TRBV6-5 to TRBJ2-7, with 9 positions matching TRBD2. Germline V gene data show CDR1 as MNHEY and CDR2 as SVGAGI. V shed 6 bases and J 0 bases; nucleotides not matched to a gene: 0. This CDR3 is 13 amino acids long. The CDR3 is CASRAGGSYEQYF. CDR3 bases: TGTGCCAGCAGAGCGGGGGGCTCCTACGAGCAGTACTTC.

The rearrangement links TRBV7-2 to TRBJ1-5, with TRBD1 matching over 7 bases. Per germline, CDR1 SGHTA and CDR2 FQGNSA. The CDR3 extends over 16 amino acids. Losses at the gene ends were 2 bases for V and 3 bases for J; bases not matched to a gene: 7. CDR3 residues: CASSLSGTEFNQPQHF. In nucleotides, the CDR3 is TGTGCCAGCAGCTTATCCGGGACAGAATTCAATCAGCCCCAGCATTTT.

DNA for the CDR3: TGTGCCAGCAGCTCTGGCGGGACAGGGAAACTGTTTTTT. This encodes CASSSGGTGKLFF. V and J are TRBV5-6 and TRBJ1-4; 9 nucleotides agree with TRBD1. Germline-derived CDR1 and CDR2 are SGHDT and YYEEEE. The CDR3 length is 13 residues. The V segment lost 3 bases and the J segment 11 bases; nucleotides outside the gene matches: 5.

The rearrangement joins TRBV9 to TRBJ2-3; D is uncertain. CDR3 size: 13 residues. Trimming shortened V by 0 bases and J by 7 bases, and 9 bases separated the two germline ends. Per the germline V gene, CDR1 is SGDLS and CDR2 is YYNGEE. The CDR3 here is CASSVEFDNTQYF. The DNA of the CDR3 is TGTGCCAGCAGCGTAGAATTCGACAATACGCAGTATTTT.

The chain has TRBV28 and TRBJ2-5; D remains ambiguous. The CDR3 spans 12 residues. Germline lookup yields CDR1 MDHEN and CDR2 SYDVKM. The V gene lost 5 bases and the J gene lost 7 bases, with 11 bases spanning the gap. CDR3 DNA sequence: TGTGCCAGCAGTCCACCCGGTTGGACCCAGTACTTC. Its translation: CASSPPGWTQYF.

The rearrangement uses TRBV5-1 and TRBJ1-2; D uncertain. The V gene's germline CDR1 is SGHRS and CDR2 YFSETQ. The V and J ends lost 0 bases and 5 bases respectively, with 11 bases between them. This CDR3 is built from 14 residues. CDR3 DNA: TGCGCCAGCAGCTTGGTGGCAGGAGGATATGGCTACACCTTC. The encoded protein is CASSLVAGGYGYTF.

This clone is a singleton in its sample. The V call is TRBV27, the J call TRBJ1-5; no definite D call. The CDR3 has 14 amino acids. CDR1 and CDR2 from the germline V gene are MNHEY and SMNVEV (reference sequence). The V gene lost 3 bases and the J gene lost 0 bases, with 6 bases spanning the gap. CDR3 sequence: CASSFGSSNQPQHF. CDR3 in DNA: TGTGCCAGCAGTTTTGGGAGTAGCAATCAGCCCCAGCATTTT.

This clone was seen a single time. The chain recombines TRBV6-2 or TRBV6-3 with TRBJ2-7; 7 nucleotides align to TRBD1. The CDR3 has 14 amino acids. Trimming took 5 bases from V and 3 from J; bases not matched to a gene: 7. CDR1 and CDR2 from the germline V gene are MNHEY and SVGEGT. CDR3 loop: CASSTRTGFYEQYF. The CDR3 DNA follows: TGTGCCAGCAGTACCCGGACAGGCTTCTACGAGCAGTACTTC.